This T cell receptor (beta chain) stems from a study of blood T cells in healthy people across ages. Study-level findings and limits: Researchers said unsorted PBMCs prevented a conclusive naive versus antigen-experienced comparison.

Approximately 10 milliliters was the volume of peripheral blood drawn from each donor. Each sample gave at least 7 million isolated PBMCs. Alongside a J-beta primer mix, a sample-barcoded 5' primer served in a second PCR lasting roughly 6 to 11 cycles. Each cDNA molecule, via a template-switch adaptor with 12 random nucleotides, was tagged. TCRdb processed the 5' RACE reads anew with MiXCR; each CDR3 protein has one entry. The sample has 630,000 or so distinct CDR3 sequences; about 30% are singletons. For this clonotype: The antigen is not known.

The source is an elderly woman in good health. The sequencing input was blood.

CDR3 sequence (DNA): TGTGCCAGTAGTATATCAGCGGGGGGCTTCAGCAAGAGCACAGATACGCAGTATTTT. Translated, it gives CASSISAGGFSKSTDTQYF. V is TRBV19 and J is TRBJ2-3; 9 bases fit TRBD2. Germline lookup yields CDR1 LNHDA and CDR2 SQIVND (reference sequence). The CDR3 is 19 residues long. With 2 bases clipped from V and 0 bases from J, the junction kept 12 bases outside the gene matches.